This passage covers 9 T cell receptor beta chains from one sample sequenced in a study of cytomegalovirus exposure and HLA in healthy donors. 60 Vbeta and 13 Jbeta primers were used in PCR. The assay was immunoSEQ multiplex PCR, and TCRdb's table has in-frame clones only and misses some. The sample has some 130,000 clones, 81% seen once. The specimen was PBMCs. The receptors come from a man between 18 and 35 years old in good health and CMV-seronegative.

The chain recombines TRBV15 with TRBJ2-5; TRBD2 agrees at 8 bases. This CDR3 has 16 amino acids. The junction had 9 bases not matched to a gene; V was cut back by 1 base and J by 5 bases. Germline CDR1 LNHNV, CDR2 YYDKDF (reference sequence). The CDR3 nucleotides read TGTGCCACCAGCAGAGCTAGCGGGTCCAGGGGCGAGACCCAGTACTTC. Residues: CATSRASGSRGETQYF.

Turning to this clone: This specimen includes other DNA sequences encoding the same CDR3. V gene TRBV7-2 combines with J gene TRBJ1-2, with 9 nucleotides matching TRBD1. Looked up from germline, CDR1 is SGHTA and CDR2 is FQGNSA. The CDR3 sequence is 13 residues long. V was clipped by 3 bases and J by 7 bases; unmatched bases: 3. CDR3 protein: CASSLGQGGGYTF. CDR3 in DNA: TGTGCCAGCAGCTTGGGACAGGGTGGTGGCTACACCTTC. Combining the CDR3 with reference TRBV7-2 and TRBJ1-2 gives the whole variable domain GAGVSQSPSNKVTEKGKDVELRCDPISGHTALYWYRQSLGQGLEFLIYFQGNSAPDKSGLPSDRFSAERTGGSVSTLTIQRTQQEDSAVYLCASSLGQGGGYTFGSGTRLTVV.

The J gene is TRBJ1-6, the V gene TRBV18; D is unresolved. CDR1 and CDR2 (germline): KGHSH, LQKENI. This CDR3 is 15 amino acids long. V dropped 6 bases and J dropped 8 bases, with 17 bases sitting between them. CDR3 in DNA: TGTGCCAGCTCTCGGGAGAGGTACGGGGATTCACCCCTCCACTTT. Translation: CASSRERYGDSPLHF.

V gene TRBV4-3 combines with J gene TRBJ2-1, with D unclear. Germline CDR1 reads LGHNA; CDR2 reads YSLEER. The V and J ends lost 0 bases and 10 bases respectively, with 13 bases between them. The CDR3 length is 14 residues. CDR3 region: CASSQDLVTHEQFF. In nucleotides, the CDR3 is TGCGCCAGCAGCCAAGATCTAGTCACACACGAGCAGTTCTTC.

The chain employs TRBV28 and TRBJ2-5; D is perhaps TRBD1 (5 bases). The CDR3 consists of 14 residues. Per the germline V gene, CDR1 is MDHEN and CDR2 is SYDVKM. The V end was cut by 6 bases, the J end by 3 bases, with 14 bases between. The CDR3: CASRAIRVKETQYF. The CDR3 region has the DNA TGTGCCAGCAGAGCGATCAGGGTGAAAGAGACCCAGTACTTC.

The chain has TRBV30 and TRBJ1-5; D unresolved. With 2 bases removed from V and 7 bases from J, the gap between germline ends came to 21 bases. Germline V lookup: CDR1 GTSNPN, CDR2 SVGIG (reference sequence). CDR3 length: 16 amino acids. The CDR3 protein is CAWSLPAVRTEQPQHF. The CDR3 DNA follows: TGTGCCTGGAGTTTACCCGCCGTACGGACTGAACAGCCCCAGCATTTT.

This sequence joins TRBV14 and TRBJ2-5, with 7 bases fitting TRBD2. V was pared by 4 bases and J by 6 bases, with 8 bases of the junction left unmatched. Germline V CDR1 and CDR2: SGHDN, FVKESK. The CDR3 runs to 14 residues. CDR3 DNA: TGTGCCAGCAGCCCCCAGCGGGGTAGGCAGACCCAGTACTTC. Translated, it gives CASSPQRGRQTQYF.

The V and J genes are TRBV18 and TRBJ1-4; 7 bases align to TRBD1. The CDR3 covers 15 residues. V shed 6 bases, J shed 5 bases, and the junction held 9 bases outside the gene matches. In germline, CDR1 is KGHSH, CDR2 LQKENI. The CDR3 DNA reads as TGTGCCAGCTCTGAACTGGGACAGCCGAATGAAAAACTGTTTTTT. Amino acid sequence: CASSELGQPNEKLFF.

The gene calls are TRBV7-9 and TRBJ1-1; no reliable D call. The length of the CDR3 is 15 residues. In germline, CDR1 is SEHNR, CDR2 FQNEAQ (reference sequence). V was trimmed by 3 bases and J by 0 bases, leaving 11 bases between them. The CDR3 loop reads CASSFALPMNTEAFF. DNA of the CDR3: TGTGCCAGCAGCTTCGCGCTTCCAATGAACACTGAAGCTTTCTTT.